What follows are 25 T cell receptor beta chains derived from one specimen sequenced in a study of T-cell reconstitution after alpha-beta-depleted transplantation in children. Using unique molecular identifiers, the investigators prepared the TCRbeta library. Using its own MiXCR run on the PCR reads, TCRdb lists one record per CDR3 protein. The sample records approximately 510,000 distinct CDR3 sequences, around 19% being singletons. The sequences come from PBMCs from the stem cell graft donor, collected from the stem cell graft. All receptors derive from a human donor who donated a stem cell graft to a child with acute lymphoblastic leukemia.

V and J are TRBV15 and TRBJ2-7; either TRBD1 or TRBD2 may fit D (5 bases each). Germline CDR1 and CDR2: LNHNV and YYDKDF (reference sequence). The CDR3 runs 11 residues. Trimming pared 9 bases from V and 5 bases from J, leaving 11 bases between. The CDR3 is CATQGGHEQYF. DNA of the CDR3: TGTGCCACTCAGGGCGGGCACGAGCAGTACTTC.

There are a few counts of this clonotype. The CDR3 reads CASSLYGQGDGYTF. DNA for the CDR3: TGTGCCAGCAGCCTATACGGACAGGGGGATGGCTACACCTTC. The V and J genes are TRBV7-3 and TRBJ1-2, with 10 bases lining up with TRBD1. V was pared by 5 bases and J by 6 bases, with 6 bases of the junction left unmatched. Germline CDR1 is SGHTA and CDR2 is FQGTGA. This CDR3 has 14 residues.

This clonotype was seen a handful of times. The chain combines TRBV5-5 with TRBJ2-3, with 14 bases matching TRBD2. V lost 2 bases, J lost 8 bases, and 7 bases stayed unmatched. The CDR3 is 16 residues long. Germline CDR1 reads SGHKS; CDR2 reads YYEKEE (reference sequence). CDR3 in DNA: TGTGCCAGCAGCTTCGGACTAGCGGGAGGAGCACGTACGCAGTATTTT. Amino acid sequence: CASSFGLAGGARTQYF.

This clonotype was seen a handful of times. Here the CDR3 reads CASSVGQFNYEQYF. CDR3 in DNA: TGTGCCAGCAGCGTAGGGCAATTTAACTACGAGCAGTACTTC. This chain joins TRBV9 and TRBJ2-7, with D hard to call. This CDR3 has 14 amino acids. The V end was cut by 0 bases, the J end by 3 bases, with 10 bases between. CDR1 is SGDLS, CDR2 YYNGEE, per germline.

This clonotype has a handful of counts. The chain employs TRBV12-3 or TRBV12-4 and TRBJ2-7; D uncertain. This CDR3 is 15 amino acids long. V was pared by 7 bases and J by 0 bases, with 16 bases between. The CDR3 DNA reads TGTGCCAGCACCCGAAAAACTGGGTTCTCCTACGAGCAGTACTTC. As protein: CASTRKTGFSYEQYF.

The CDR3 nucleotides read TGCGCCAGCAAGCAGGGACTAGACACCGGGGAGCTGTTTTTT. It encodes CASKQGLDTGELFF. This rearrangement joins TRBV10-2 to TRBJ2-2, with TRBD2 matching 8 bases. CDR1 and CDR2 (germline): WSHSY, SAAADI. The CDR3 loop spans 14 amino acids. Trimming cost V 7 bases and J 3 bases; bases outside gene matches: 4.

This clonotype has just a few counts. J is TRBJ1-2 and V is TRBV5-1; D possibly corresponds to TRBD1 (6 bases). Germline loops: CDR1 SGHRS, CDR2 YFSETQ. The CDR3 length is 14 residues. The V gene lost 0 bases and the J gene lost 8 bases, with 14 bases spanning the gap. The CDR3 DNA reads as TGCGCCAGCAGCTTGGAGCCGGGGGCGCGAGGCTACACCTTC. Encoded protein: CASSLEPGARGYTF.

The table lists this clonotype with a few counts. The V and J genes are TRBV11-2 and TRBJ2-7; 11 bases match TRBD1. The CDR3 consists of 15 residues. J lost 5 bases, V lost 1 base, and 4 bases had no gene match. The germline V gene encodes CDR1 SGHAT and CDR2 FQNNGV. In nucleotides, the CDR3 is TGTGCCAGCAGCTTAGGCTGGACAGGGGGCAACGAGCAGTACTTC. This gives the protein CASSLGWTGGNEQYF.

The chain uses TRBV3-1 and TRBJ2-3; 12 nucleotides match TRBD2. CDR3 length: 17 residues. Germline values: CDR1 LGHDT, CDR2 YNNKEL (reference sequence). Losses at the gene ends were 4 bases for V and 0 bases for J; bases not matched to a gene: 5. As DNA, the CDR3 is TGTGCCAGCAGCCGGGGACTAGCGGGTACTAGCACAGATACGCAGTATTTT. This gives the protein CASSRGLAGTSTDTQYF.

The chain combines TRBV10-3 with TRBJ2-2; 9 bases align to TRBD1. Germline V gene sequence: CDR1 ENHRY, CDR2 SYGVKD. The CDR3 has 18 residues. Losses at the gene ends were 0 bases for V and 7 bases for J; bases not matched to a gene: 12. CDR3 residues: CAISESIPGQGEDGELFF. In DNA form, the CDR3 reads TGTGCCATCAGTGAGTCGATCCCGGGACAGGGAGAGGACGGGGAGCTGTTTTTT.

The rearrangement links TRBV11-1 to TRBJ2-1; 7 nucleotides align to TRBD2. This CDR3 is 19 amino acids long. J gave up 9 bases and V 5 bases, and 25 bases lay outside the gene matches. In germline, CDR1 is SGHAT, CDR2 FQDESV (reference sequence). In DNA form, the CDR3 reads TGTGCCAGCAGCACCCTACTGGCGGCTAGCGGACCGCCGGGCGGTGAGCAGTTCTTC. Protein product: CASSTLLAASGPPGGEQFF.

V usage is TRBV5-1 and J usage is TRBJ1-2; D unclear. This CDR3 contains 15 residues. CDR1 is SGHRS, CDR2 YFSETQ, per germline. Trimming took 0 bases from V and 4 from J, leaving 13 bases between them. The CDR3 region is CASSLAVQRSYGYTF. The CDR3 nucleotides read TGCGCCAGCAGCTTGGCCGTCCAGAGATCCTATGGCTACACCTTC.

The chain links TRBV30 to TRBJ2-1; possibly TRBD2 for D (5 bases). This CDR3 comprises 13 residues. V was shortened by 0 bases and J by 9 bases, with 12 bases between the two germline ends. CDR1 and CDR2 from the germline V gene are GTSNPN and SVGIG (reference sequence). CDR3 loop: CAWSVLLVAEQFF. The CDR3 region has the DNA TGTGCCTGGAGTGTACTACTAGTGGCTGAGCAGTTCTTC.

The sample holds a few counts of this clonotype. The rearrangement joins TRBV5-6 to TRBJ2-7, with 9 bases matching TRBD1. This CDR3 region has 14 residues. Germline CDR1 reads SGHDT; CDR2 reads YYEEEE. V lost 3 bases and J lost 4; bases outside the gene matches: 5. In DNA, the CDR3 is TGTGCCAGCAGCTGGACAGGGGAGGGTTACGAGCAGTACTTC. Protein sequence: CASSWTGEGYEQYF.

The gene calls are TRBV5-1 and TRBJ1-1; 7 nucleotides line up with TRBD1. Germline CDR1 and CDR2: SGHRS and YFSETQ. Losses at the gene ends were 5 bases for V and 1 base for J; bases not matched to a gene: 5. The CDR3 length is 14 residues. The CDR3 region is CASRSWDRNTEAFF. For the CDR3, the DNA is TGCGCCAGCAGAAGTTGGGACAGGAACACTGAAGCTTTCTTT.

This clonotype was seen ten or more times. V usage is TRBV6-6 and J usage is TRBJ2-7; D remains unclear. There are 11 residues in the CDR3. V shed 7 bases and J shed 5 bases, with 9 bases lying between them. Germline loops: CDR1 MNHNY, CDR2 SVGAGI (reference sequence). In nucleotides, the CDR3 is TGTGCCAGCACCTCCCGAGACGAGCAGTACTTC. Its translation is CASTSRDEQYF.

This clonotype has more than one count but fewer than ten. V usage is TRBV5-1 and J usage is TRBJ2-1, with TRBD1 identical over 7 bases. From germline, CDR1 is SGHRS and CDR2 YFSETQ. V shed 1 base and J 8 bases; nucleotides not matched to a gene: 9. The CDR3 runs 15 residues. CDR3 DNA sequence: TGCGCCAGCAGCTTGTACAGGGGAAAGTGGGATGAGCAGTTCTTC. This gives the protein CASSLYRGKWDEQFF.

This chain connects TRBV24-1 to TRBJ2-1; possibly TRBD2 for D (5 bases). CDR1 is KGHDR, CDR2 SFDVKD, per germline. The CDR3 is 12 residues long. With 5 bases removed from V and 10 bases from J, the gap between germline ends came to 11 bases. The CDR3 DNA reads TGTGCCACCAGTGGGGCTAGCTCAGAGCAGTTCTTC. Translation: CATSGASSEQFF.

This chain joins TRBV20-1 and TRBJ1-1; D is undetermined. The CDR3 is 14 residues long. The V end was cut by 6 bases, the J end by 5 bases, with 19 bases between. Germline CDR1 and CDR2: DFQATT and SNEGSKA (reference sequence). CDR3 sequence reads: CSAELEGRRTEAFF. The CDR3 nucleotides read TGCAGTGCAGAGTTGGAGGGAAGGCGAACTGAAGCTTTCTTT.

The chain recombines TRBV7-9 with TRBJ1-2; D is undetermined. Germline CDR1 and CDR2: SEHNR and FQNEAQ (reference sequence). V was shortened by 0 bases and J by 3 bases, with 11 bases between the two germline ends. The CDR3 contains 15 residues. CDR3 in amino acids: CASSLALSADYGYTF. CDR3 coding DNA: TGTGCCAGCAGCTTAGCGCTTTCGGCAGACTATGGCTACACCTTC.

This clonotype showed up just a few times. The rearrangement joins TRBV24-1 to TRBJ2-2; D possibly corresponds to TRBD1 (6 bases). Looked up from germline, CDR1 is KGHDR and CDR2 is SFDVKD. There are 15 residues in the CDR3. The V and J ends lost 0 bases and 5 bases respectively, with 9 bases between them. The CDR3 region has the DNA TGTGCCACCAGTGATTTGGGGGGCTGGACCGGGGAGCTGTTTTTT. Translated: CATSDLGGWTGELFF.

This clonotype has more than one count but fewer than ten. The chain has TRBV20-1 and TRBJ2-3, with D unresolved. The germline V gene has CDR1 DFQATT and CDR2 SNEGSKA (reference sequence). V was pared by 5 bases and J by 1 base, with 10 bases between. The CDR3 has 13 amino acids. The CDR3 region is CSAPWYGTDTQYF. The CDR3 DNA is TGCAGTGCTCCTTGGTATGGCACAGATACGCAGTATTTT.

The chain uses TRBV5-6 and TRBJ2-2, with 8 bases that match TRBD2. The J segment lost 7 bases and the V segment lost 2 bases, leaving 13 bases of the junction unmatched. Per germline, CDR1 SGHDT and CDR2 YYEEEE. CDR3 length: 17 residues. The CDR3 region is CASSFPAGEGAGGELFF. Here the CDR3 DNA reads TGTGCCAGCAGCTTTCCAGCGGGAGAGGGAGCTGGCGGGGAGCTGTTTTTT.

This clonotype was observed a few times. The rearrangement joins TRBV10-3 to TRBJ2-3, with 8 bases lining up with TRBD2. The CDR3 runs 18 residues. V lost 3 bases and J lost 2; bases outside the gene matches: 13. Germline lookup yields CDR1 ENHRY and CDR2 SYGVKD. CDR3 in amino acids: CAISDISGLAGHTDTQYF. The CDR3 DNA is TGTGCCATCAGTGACATCTCCGGTCTAGCGGGTCACACAGATACGCAGTATTTT.

The chain uses TRBV18 and TRBJ1-5; 9 positions agree with TRBD1. After removal of 4 bases from V and 2 bases from J, the junction contained 6 bases not matched to a gene. The V gene's germline CDR1 is KGHSH and CDR2 LQKENI. The CDR3 is 16 residues long. The CDR3 here is CASSLQGAGGNQPQHF. The CDR3 DNA reads as TGTGCCAGCTCACTACAGGGGGCCGGTGGCAATCAGCCCCAGCATTTT.